What follows are 11 T cell receptor beta chains derived from one specimen sequenced in a study of cytomegalovirus exposure and HLA in healthy donors. PCR amplification relied on 60 Vbeta primers (plus 13 Jbeta primers). Generated by immunoSEQ multiplex PCR, the TCRdb table keeps only in-frame clones and is missing some. The sample carries approximately 190,000 clones, about 77% recorded once. The sequenced material came from PBMCs. The receptors here all came from a woman in her thirties in good health and CMV-seropositive.

J is TRBJ2-5 and V is TRBV6-6, with unresolved D. From germline, CDR1 is MNHNY and CDR2 SVGAGI (reference sequence). The CDR3 consists of 14 residues. Trimming cost V 6 bases and J 1 base, with 12 bases left between them. CDR3 residues: CASSSGTSQETQYF. The CDR3 DNA is TGTGCCAGCAGCTCAGGTACTTCCCAAGAGACCCAGTACTTC.

The chain uses TRBV7-2 and TRBJ1-5, with a weak D call TRBD1 (6 bases). The CDR3 contains 14 residues. The germline V gene encodes CDR1 SGHTA and CDR2 FQGNSA. The ends were cut back, 5 bases at V and 2 bases at J, with 10 bases in the middle. In DNA, the CDR3 is TGTGCCAGCAGCCCGGACAGCCGCAATCAGCCCCAGCATTTT. Translated, it gives CASSPDSRNQPQHF.

This chain uses TRBV19 with TRBJ2-7; perhaps TRBD1 as D (5 bases). The V end was cut by 6 bases, the J end by 0 bases, with 12 bases between. The CDR3 runs 14 residues. Per germline, CDR1 LNHDA and CDR2 SQIVND (reference sequence). The CDR3 coding sequence is TGTGCCAGTAGCCCCCGCAGGGCCTCCTACGAGCAGTACTTC. Its protein product is CASSPRRASYEQYF.

The sample holds one count of this clone. CDR3 DNA: TGTGCCAGCTCACCACAGGGGCCCACCCGCGGCTACACCTTC. Its translation: CASSPQGPTRGYTF. The V and J genes are TRBV18 and TRBJ1-2, with D possibly matching TRBD1 (5 bases). The CDR3 covers 14 residues. Trimming shortened V by 1 base and J by 8 bases, and 14 bases separated the two germline ends. Germline assignment: CDR1 KGHSH and CDR2 LQKENI.

The rearrangement links TRBV18 to TRBJ1-1; tentatively, D is TRBD1 (5 bases). The length of the CDR3 is 13 residues. V lost 2 bases and J 3 bases, leaving 7 bases between the germline ends. CDR1 KGHSH and CDR2 LQKENI come from the germline V gene. The CDR3: CASSPDSYTEAFF. As DNA, the CDR3 is TGTGCCAGCTCACCAGACAGCTACACTGAAGCTTTCTTT.

The V gene is TRBV7-9, the J gene TRBJ1-4; maybe TRBD1 (5 bases). V lost 5 bases and J 7 bases, leaving 20 bases between the germline ends. Germline CDR1 and CDR2: SEHNR and FQNEAQ (reference sequence). The CDR3 runs 16 residues. CDR3 in DNA: TGTGCCAGCAGCCCCAATACCGGGGGATCGGGTGAAAAACTGTTTTTT. Translated, it gives CASSPNTGGSGEKLFF.

The rearrangement links TRBV7-2 to TRBJ1-2, with 12 nucleotides matching TRBD1. With V trimmed by 4 bases and J by 7 bases, 7 bases remained unmatched. The CDR3 sequence is 15 residues long. Per the germline V gene, CDR1 is SGHTA and CDR2 is FQGNSA. The CDR3 is CASSSSGQGARGYTF. The CDR3 bases are TGTGCCAGCAGCTCTTCGGGACAGGGGGCCCGTGGCTACACCTTC.

The rearrangement links TRBV4-1 to TRBJ1-1, with a tentative D call TRBD1 (6 bases). Per germline, CDR1 MGHRA and CDR2 YSYEKL. V lost 4 bases and J 6 bases, leaving 15 bases between the germline ends. The CDR3 runs to 14 residues. This CDR3 is CASSRTGPGAEAFF. The CDR3 DNA reads as TGCGCCAGCAGCCGGACCGGGCCAGGGGCTGAAGCTTTCTTT.

The table lists this clone with a few counts. The CDR3 coding sequence is TGTGCCAGCAGCTTCGGTGCAGGGCGTTCCTACAATGAGCAGTTCTTC. Encoded protein: CASSFGAGRSYNEQFF. This chain joins TRBV5-4 and TRBJ2-1, with D perhaps matching TRBD1 (5 bases). The CDR3 sequence is 16 residues long. The germline V gene has CDR1 SGHNT and CDR2 YYREEE (reference sequence). Trimming pared 2 bases from V and 1 base from J, leaving 13 bases between.

The chain joins TRBV7-9 to TRBJ1-2, with 7 bases lining up with TRBD1. Unmatched junction bases numbered 11, after V lost 0 bases and J lost 4 bases. Germline V gives CDR1 SEHNR, CDR2 FQNEAQ (reference sequence). CDR3 length equals 17 residues. This CDR3 is CASSLASLIQGGYGYTF. The CDR3 DNA reads as TGTGCCAGCAGCTTAGCGTCCCTGATTCAGGGGGGCTATGGCTACACCTTC.

The V call is TRBV5-1, the J call TRBJ1-1, with 9 bases matching TRBD1. Looked up from germline, CDR1 is SGHRS and CDR2 is YFSETQ. V dropped 0 bases and J dropped 4; count of bases not matched to a gene: 7. This CDR3 has 16 amino acids. The CDR3 DNA follows: TGCGCCAGCAGCTTGGTTGGACAGGGGACGGCCACTGAAGCTTTCTTT. Translation: CASSLVGQGTATEAFF. Full variable domain (missing parts from reference TRBV5-1 and TRBJ1-1): KAGVTQTPRYLIKTRGQQVTLSCSPISGHRSVSWYQQTPGQGLQFLFEYFSETQRNKGNFPGRFSGRQFSNSRSEMNVSTLELGDSALYLCASSLVGQGTATEAFFGQGTRLTVV.